This T cell receptor beta chain was observed in a study of tumor-infiltrating lymphocytes in primary liver carcinoma. Study context: Those sampled were patients whose primary liver carcinoma was treated by surgical resection. Whole-study findings and limits: It was tumor-adjacent and tumor-blood pairs that overlapped less than tumor region pairs did.

The study extracted blood RNA from unsorted whole blood and also extracted germline DNA. A sample of around 4 milliliters of peripheral blood was taken before surgery. The CDR3 extends over 12 amino acids. Germline CDR1 reads ENHRY; CDR2 reads SYGVKD. The researchers produced TCR beta cDNA from approximately 550 ng total RNA with a constant-region primer. Libraries of TCR beta came from three nested multiplex PCR rounds with slightly modified ARM-PCR. A C-beta reverse primer was combined with TRBV1-TRBV30 forward primers in the first two PCR rounds, and each round had 9 to 10 cycles. In TCRdb, the multiplex PCR reads were re-called with MiXCR into one record per CDR3 protein. The sample includes approximately 340,000 distinct CDR3 sequences, around 60% seen only once; the top ten take about 6.1%. On this clonotype itself: Its target is unknown. The junction departs from germline at one end; a sequencing error may be responsible.

Sequencing input: peripheral blood. V gene TRBV10-3 combines with J gene TRBJ1-5; perhaps TRBD1 as D (5 bases). The receptor was derived from a man aged 35 to 55 with primary liver carcinoma and hepatitis B virus infection. CDR3 in amino acids: CATAGSNQPRHF. In DNA, the CDR3 is TGTGCCACCGCAGGGAGCAATCAGCCCCGGCATTTT.